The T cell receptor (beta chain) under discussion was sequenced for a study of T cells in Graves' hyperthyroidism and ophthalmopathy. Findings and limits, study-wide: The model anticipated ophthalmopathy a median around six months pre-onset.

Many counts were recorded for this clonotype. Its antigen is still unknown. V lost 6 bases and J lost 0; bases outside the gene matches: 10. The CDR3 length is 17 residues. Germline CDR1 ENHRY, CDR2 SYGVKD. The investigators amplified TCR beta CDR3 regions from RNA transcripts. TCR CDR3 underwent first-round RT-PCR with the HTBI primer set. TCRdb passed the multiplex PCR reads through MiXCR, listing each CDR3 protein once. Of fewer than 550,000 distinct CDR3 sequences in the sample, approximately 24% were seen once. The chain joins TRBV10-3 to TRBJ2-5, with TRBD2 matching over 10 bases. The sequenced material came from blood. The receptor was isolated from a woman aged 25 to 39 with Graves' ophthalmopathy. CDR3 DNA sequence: TGTGCCATCAGCGTGAGCCCCGGGACTAGCGACCAAGAGACCCAGTACTTC. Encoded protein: CAISVSPGTSDQETQYF.